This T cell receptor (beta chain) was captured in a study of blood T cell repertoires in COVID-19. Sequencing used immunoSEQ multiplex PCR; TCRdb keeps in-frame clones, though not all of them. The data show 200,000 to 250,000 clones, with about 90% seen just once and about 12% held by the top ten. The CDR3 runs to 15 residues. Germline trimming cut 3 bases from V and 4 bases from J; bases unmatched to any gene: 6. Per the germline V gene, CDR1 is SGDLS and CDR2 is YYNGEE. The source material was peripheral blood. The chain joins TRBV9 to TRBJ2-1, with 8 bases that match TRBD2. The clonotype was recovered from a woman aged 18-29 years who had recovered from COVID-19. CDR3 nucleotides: TGTGCCAGCAGCGCTAGCGGGTATCCGTACAATGAGCAGTTCTTC. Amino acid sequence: CASSASGYPYNEQFF.